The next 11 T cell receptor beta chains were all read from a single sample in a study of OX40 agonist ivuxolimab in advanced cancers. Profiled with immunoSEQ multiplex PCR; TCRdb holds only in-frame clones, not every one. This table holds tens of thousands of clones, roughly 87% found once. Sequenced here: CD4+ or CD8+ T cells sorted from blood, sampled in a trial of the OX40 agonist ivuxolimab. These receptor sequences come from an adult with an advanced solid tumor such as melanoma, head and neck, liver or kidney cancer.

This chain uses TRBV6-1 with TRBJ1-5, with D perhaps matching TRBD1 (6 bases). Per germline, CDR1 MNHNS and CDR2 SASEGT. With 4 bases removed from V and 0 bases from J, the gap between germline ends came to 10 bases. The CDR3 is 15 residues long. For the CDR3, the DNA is TGTGCCAGCAGTGTAGGGGGTTATAGCAATCAGCCCCAGCATTTT. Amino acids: CASSVGGYSNQPQHF.

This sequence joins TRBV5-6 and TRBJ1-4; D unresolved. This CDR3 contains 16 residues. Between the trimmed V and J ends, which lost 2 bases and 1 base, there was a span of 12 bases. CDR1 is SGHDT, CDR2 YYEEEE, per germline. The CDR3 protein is CASSLSGFKTNEKLFF. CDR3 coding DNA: TGTGCCAGCAGCTTAAGCGGTTTTAAAACTAATGAAAAACTGTTTTTT. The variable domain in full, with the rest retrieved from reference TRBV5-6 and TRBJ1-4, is DAGVTQSPTHLIKTRGQQVTLRCSPKSGHDTVSWYQQALGQGPQFIFQYYEEEERQRGNFPDRFSGHQFPNYSSELNVNALLLGDSALYLCASSLSGFKTNEKLFFGSGTQLSVL.

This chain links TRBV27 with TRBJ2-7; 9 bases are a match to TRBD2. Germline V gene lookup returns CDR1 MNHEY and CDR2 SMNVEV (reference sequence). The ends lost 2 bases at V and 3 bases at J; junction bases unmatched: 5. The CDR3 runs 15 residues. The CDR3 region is CASSLRFSGGYEQYF. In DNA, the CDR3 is TGTGCCAGCAGTTTACGGTTTAGCGGGGGCTACGAGCAGTACTTC.

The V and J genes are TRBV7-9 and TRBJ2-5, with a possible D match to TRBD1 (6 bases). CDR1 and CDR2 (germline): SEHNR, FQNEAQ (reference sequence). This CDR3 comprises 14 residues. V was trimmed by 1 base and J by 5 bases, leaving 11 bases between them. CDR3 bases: TGTGCCAGCAGCTTAGGGGGGCAGTGGGAGACCCAGTACTTC. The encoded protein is CASSLGGQWETQYF.

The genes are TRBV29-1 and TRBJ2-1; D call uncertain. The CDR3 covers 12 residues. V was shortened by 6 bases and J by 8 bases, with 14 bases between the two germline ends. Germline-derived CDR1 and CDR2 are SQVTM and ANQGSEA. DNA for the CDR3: TGCAGCGTACGGGCAAACGGCGATGAGCAGTTCTTC. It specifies CSVRANGDEQFF.

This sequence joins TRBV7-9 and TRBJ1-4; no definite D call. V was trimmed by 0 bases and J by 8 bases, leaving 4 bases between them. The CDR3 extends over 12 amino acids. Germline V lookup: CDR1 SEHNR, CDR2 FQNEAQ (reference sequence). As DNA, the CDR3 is TGTGCCAGCAGCTTAGCTGTAGAAAAACTGTTTTTT. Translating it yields CASSLAVEKLFF.

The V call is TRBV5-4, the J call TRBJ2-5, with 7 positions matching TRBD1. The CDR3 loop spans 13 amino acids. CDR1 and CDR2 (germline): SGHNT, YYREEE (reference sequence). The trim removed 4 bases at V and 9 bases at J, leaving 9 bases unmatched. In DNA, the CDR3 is TGTGCCAGCAGCCTGGGGACAGAAGTGGCCCAGTACTTC. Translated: CASSLGTEVAQYF. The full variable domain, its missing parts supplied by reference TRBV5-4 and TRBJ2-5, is ETGVTQSPTHLIKTRGQQVTLRCSSQSGHNTVSWYQQALGQGPQFIFQYYREEENGRGNFPPRFSGLQFPNYSSELNVNALELDDSALYLCASSLGTEVAQYFGPGTRLLVL.

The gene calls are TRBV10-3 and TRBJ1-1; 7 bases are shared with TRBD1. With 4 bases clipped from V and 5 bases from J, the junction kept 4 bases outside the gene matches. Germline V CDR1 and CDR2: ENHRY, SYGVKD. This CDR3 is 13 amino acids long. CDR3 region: CAISVSGGTEAFF. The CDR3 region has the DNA TGTGCCATCAGTGTTTCAGGGGGGACTGAAGCTTTCTTT.

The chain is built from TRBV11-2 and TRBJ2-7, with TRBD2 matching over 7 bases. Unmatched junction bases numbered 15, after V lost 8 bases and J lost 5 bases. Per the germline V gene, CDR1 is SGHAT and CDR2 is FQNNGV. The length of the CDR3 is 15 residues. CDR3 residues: CASVSVRGEGHEQYF. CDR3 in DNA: TGTGCCAGCGTCTCAGTTCGGGGGGAAGGGCACGAGCAGTACTTC.

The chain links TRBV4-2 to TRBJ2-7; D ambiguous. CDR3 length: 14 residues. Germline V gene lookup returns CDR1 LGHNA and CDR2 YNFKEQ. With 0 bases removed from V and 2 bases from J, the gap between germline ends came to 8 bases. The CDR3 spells CASSQEAITYEQYF. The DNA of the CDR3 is TGTGCCAGCAGCCAAGAGGCCATAACCTACGAGCAGTACTTC.

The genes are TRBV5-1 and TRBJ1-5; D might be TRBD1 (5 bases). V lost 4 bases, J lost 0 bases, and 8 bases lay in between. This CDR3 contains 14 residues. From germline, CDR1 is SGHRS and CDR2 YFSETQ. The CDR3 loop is CASSPDSSNQPQHF. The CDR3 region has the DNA TGCGCCAGCAGCCCCGACAGTAGCAATCAGCCCCAGCATTTT.